This T cell receptor beta chain was sequenced during a study of blood T cell repertoires in COVID-19. Study context: Sites in the United States, Italy and Spain provided acute and convalescent COVID-19 samples.

This CDR3 comprises 14 residues. Trimming shortened V by 6 bases and J by 5 bases, and 16 bases separated the two germline ends. Germline V gene lookup returns CDR1 PRHDT and CDR2 FYEKMQ (reference sequence). Measured with immunoSEQ multiplex PCR; TCRdb has only the in-frame clones, and not every one. The data show approximately 250,000 clones, approximately 89% seen once. The V gene is TRBV13, the J gene TRBJ1-1, with D tentatively TRBD1 (6 bases). The source is a middle-aged man with active or convalescent COVID-19. Sequencing used peripheral blood. The CDR3 DNA is TGTGCCAGCAGGCCCCAGGGACATGGGACTGAAGCTTTCTTT. It is translated as CASRPQGHGTEAFF.